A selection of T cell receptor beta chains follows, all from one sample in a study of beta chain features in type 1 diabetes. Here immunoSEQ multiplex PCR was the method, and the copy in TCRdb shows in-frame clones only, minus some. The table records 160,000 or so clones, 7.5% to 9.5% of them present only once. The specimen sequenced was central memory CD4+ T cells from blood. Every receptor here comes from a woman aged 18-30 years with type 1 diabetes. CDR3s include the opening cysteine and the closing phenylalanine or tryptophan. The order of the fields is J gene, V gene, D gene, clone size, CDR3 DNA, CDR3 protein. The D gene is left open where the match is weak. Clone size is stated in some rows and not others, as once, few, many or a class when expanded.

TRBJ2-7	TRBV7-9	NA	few	TGTGCCAGCAGCCTGGGACTGAACTCCTACGAGCAGTACTTC	CASSLGLNSYEQYF
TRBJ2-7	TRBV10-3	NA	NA	TGTGCCATCATGAGAGGTTCCAGAGAGCAGTACTTC	CAIMRGSREQYF
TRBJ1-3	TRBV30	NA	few	TGTGCCTGGGCCGTTGCGGCTATCGGAAACACCATATATTTT	CAWAVAAIGNTIYF
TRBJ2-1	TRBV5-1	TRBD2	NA	TGCGCCAGCAGCTCCGGGACTAGCGGGGTAGATGAGCAGTTCTTC	CASSSGTSGVDEQFF
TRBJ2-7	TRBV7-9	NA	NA	TGTGCCAGCAGCGAGAAGTACGAGCAGTACTTC	CASSEKYEQYF
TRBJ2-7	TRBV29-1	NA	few	TGCAGCATAGAGGACGGGACCTACGAGCAGTACTTC	CSIEDGTYEQYF
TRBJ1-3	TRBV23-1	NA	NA	TGCGCCAGCAGTCAATCGATGGCAGGGCAAGGTGGAAACACCATATATTTT	CASSQSMAGQGGNTIYF
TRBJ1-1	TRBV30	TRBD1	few	TGTGCCTGGAGTGTAGTGGGGGACAGCTATCCTGAAGCTTTCTTT	CAWSVVGDSYPEAFF
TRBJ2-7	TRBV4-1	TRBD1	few	TGCGCCAGCAGCCAAGCTCCTCAGGGGGAAGCCTCTCGTGAGCAGTACTTC	CASSQAPQGEASREQYF
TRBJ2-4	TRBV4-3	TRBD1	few	TGCGCCAGCAGCCAAACTCAGACAGGGCTTAAAAACATTCAGTACTTC	CASSQTQTGLKNIQYF
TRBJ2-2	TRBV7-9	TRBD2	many	TGTGCCAGCAGCTCCGCGGGAGGACTTACCGGGGAGCTGTTTTTT	CASSSAGGLTGELFF
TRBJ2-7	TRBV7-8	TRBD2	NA	TGTGCCAGCAGCTCAGGGACTAGCGGGAGGAGTTACGAGCAGTACTTC	CASSSGTSGRSYEQYF
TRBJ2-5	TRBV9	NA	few	TGTGCCAGCAGCGTATCGGGGGAGACAGAAGAGACCCAGTACTTC	CASSVSGETEETQYF
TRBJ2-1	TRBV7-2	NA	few	TGTGCCAGCAGCTTAGCAGGGGGCGGGGGGTACAATGAGCAGTTCTTC	CASSLAGGGGYNEQFF
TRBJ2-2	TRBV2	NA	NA	TGTGCCAGCACCAGGGGTAACACCGGGGAGCTGTTTTTT	CASTRGNTGELFF
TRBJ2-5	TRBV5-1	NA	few	TGCGCCAGCAGCTTGGGGTCCCACTTAGGGGTAGAGACCCAGTACTTC	CASSLGSHLGVETQYF
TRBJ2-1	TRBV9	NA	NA	TGTGCCAGCAGCGTAGTACACAACAATGAGCAGTTCTTC	CASSVVHNNEQFF
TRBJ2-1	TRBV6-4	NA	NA	TGTGCCAGCAGTGACGGTGGGGGGGCCGGTTCGCTGTTCTTC	CASSDGGGAGSLFF
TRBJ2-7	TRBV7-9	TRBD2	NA	TGTGCCAGCAGCTGGAGTCGGACTAGCGGCTACGAGCAGTACTTC	CASSWSRTSGYEQYF
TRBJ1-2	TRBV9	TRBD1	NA	TGTGCCAGCAGCGTCCTGCCACAGGGGGGCTACACCTTC	CASSVLPQGGYTF
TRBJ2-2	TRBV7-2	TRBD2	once	TGTGCCAGCAGCTCGGGACTAGCGGGGACCGGGGAGCTGTTTTTT	CASSSGLAGTGELFF
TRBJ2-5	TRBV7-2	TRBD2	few	TGTGCCTCCAAGGGTCGGGAGGGCCGCGAGACCCAGTACTTC	CASKGREGRETQYF
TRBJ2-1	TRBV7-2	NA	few	TGTGCCAGCAGCTTAGCGCTAGAGGGCCAGCAGTTCTTC	CASSLALEGQQFF
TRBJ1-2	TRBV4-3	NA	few	TGCGCCAGCAGCCAAGTCCTCGGGACAAGGGGCTATGGCTACACCTTC	CASSQVLGTRGYGYTF
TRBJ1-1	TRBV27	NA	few	TGTGCCAGCAGTTTCAGGGGTGGGATCACTGAAGCTTTCTTT	CASSFRGGITEAFF
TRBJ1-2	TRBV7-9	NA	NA	TGTGCCAGCAGCTTAACAGGGCTGGTCGGCTATGGCTACACCTTC	CASSLTGLVGYGYTF
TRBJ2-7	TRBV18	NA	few	TGTGCCAGCTCAGCAACAGTCGACGAGCAGTACTTC	CASSATVDEQYF
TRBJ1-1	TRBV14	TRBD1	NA	TGTGCCAGCAGCCAGGGACAGCAGAACACTGAAGCTTTCTTT	CASSQGQQNTEAFF
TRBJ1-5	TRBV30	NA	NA	TGTGCCTGGAGTGTAGCAGGGAATCAGCCCCAGCATTTT	CAWSVAGNQPQHF
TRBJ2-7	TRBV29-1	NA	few	TGCAGCGTTGAACTGGACATTAACGAGCAGTACTTC	CSVELDINEQYF
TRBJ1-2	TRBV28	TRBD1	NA	TGTGCCAGCAGTTTGGGACAGGGTGGTGGCTACACCTTC	CASSLGQGGGYTF
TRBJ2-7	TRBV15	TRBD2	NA	TGTGCCACCAGCAGAGATTATATAGCGGGAGGGGGTTTCTACGAGCAGTACTTC	CATSRDYIAGGGFYEQYF
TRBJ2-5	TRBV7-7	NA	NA	TGTGCTAGCAGCTCTACGAACGTGCAGACCCAGTACTTC	CASSSTNVQTQYF
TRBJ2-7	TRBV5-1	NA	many	TGCGCCAGCAGCTTGGAGACACCTCCCTACGAGCAGTACTTC	CASSLETPPYEQYF
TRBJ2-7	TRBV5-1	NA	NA	TGCGCCAGCAGCTTGGCCGCGGTGACCTCCTACGAGCAGTACTTC	CASSLAAVTSYEQYF
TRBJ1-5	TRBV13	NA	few	TGTGCCAGCAGCGTCAGCGGGGCGGCCCAGCATTTT	CASSVSGAAQHF
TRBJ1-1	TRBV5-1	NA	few	TGCGCCAGCAGCTCCCGAAGAGGTCGGGACACTGAAGCTTTCTTT	CASSSRRGRDTEAFF
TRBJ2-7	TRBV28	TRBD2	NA	TGTGCCAGCAGGTCAGCGGGAGGGTTCTCCTACGAGCAGTACTTC	CASRSAGGFSYEQYF
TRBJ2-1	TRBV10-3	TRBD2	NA	TGTGCCATCAGGGCCCAGGGAGCGGGAGGGACCAATGAGCAGTTCTTC	CAIRAQGAGGTNEQFF
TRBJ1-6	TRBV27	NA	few	TGTGCCAGCAGTACGCGGGGGCACGGTAATTCACCCCTCCACTTT	CASSTRGHGNSPLHF
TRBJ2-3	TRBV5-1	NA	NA	TGCGCCAGCAGCTTGGGGCGGGGACCAGATACGCAGTATTTT	CASSLGRGPDTQYF
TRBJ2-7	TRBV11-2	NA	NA	TGTGCCAGCAGCTCGAGGGGGGGCGCTGTCGAGCAGTACTTC	CASSSRGGAVEQYF
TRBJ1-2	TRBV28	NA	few	TGTGCCAGCAGCTATAACTATGGCTACACCTTC	CASSYNYGYTF
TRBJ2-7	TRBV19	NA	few	TGTGCCAGCCAGAATCCAGGGCAGGCCTACGAGCAGTACTTC	CASQNPGQAYEQYF
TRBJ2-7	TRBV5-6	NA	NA	TGTGCCAGCCAGTACGGAGACAGATCCTACGAGCAGTACTTC	CASQYGDRSYEQYF
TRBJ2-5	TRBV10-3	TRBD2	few	TGTGCCATCAGTGATCCGGGACTAGCGGAGACCCAGTACTTC	CAISDPGLAETQYF
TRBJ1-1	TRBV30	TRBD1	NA	TGTGCCTGGGGACCCCGGGACAGGTGGACTGAAGCTTTCTTT	CAWGPRDRWTEAFF
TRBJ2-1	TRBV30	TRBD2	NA	TGTGCCTGGAGTGTTACTAGCGGGAGGCCAGGGGAGCAGTTCTTC	CAWSVTSGRPGEQFF
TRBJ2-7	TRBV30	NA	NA	TGTGCCTGGAGTGTGACCGGGTCGCAGTACTTC	CAWSVTGSQYF
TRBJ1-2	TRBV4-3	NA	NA	TGCGCCAGCAGCCTACAGGGTCTTCCCTACACCTTC	CASSLQGLPYTF
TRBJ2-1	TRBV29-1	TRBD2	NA	TGCAGCGTGGGACTAGCGGGAGGGGTCTACAATGAGCAGTTCTTC	CSVGLAGGVYNEQFF
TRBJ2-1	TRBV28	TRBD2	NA	TGTGCCAGCAGCCCCACAGCGGGAGGGCAGTTCTTC	CASSPTAGGQFF
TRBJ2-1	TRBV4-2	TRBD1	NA	TGTGCCAGCAGCCAAGAACAGGGGTCCTACAATGAGCAGTTCTTC	CASSQEQGSYNEQFF
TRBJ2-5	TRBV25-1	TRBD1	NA	TGTGCCAGCAGTGACCCGGGACAGCAAGAGACCCAGTACTTC	CASSDPGQQETQYF
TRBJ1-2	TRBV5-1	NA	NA	TGCGCCAGCAGCTTGGCCGGTCAGGGAACTGATGGCTACACCTTC	CASSLAGQGTDGYTF